These T cell receptor beta chains were read from a single sample in a study of blood T cell repertoires in COVID-19. Measured with immunoSEQ multiplex PCR; TCRdb has only the in-frame clones, and not every one. The repertoire holds under 200,000 clones, 85% seen once, with around 5% in the top ten. The sample taken for sequencing was peripheral blood. Receptors originate from a woman older than 75 with acute or convalescent COVID-19. Both conserved end residues are trimmed from each CDR3.

J | V | CDR3
TRBJ2-2 | TRBV28 | ASSLGQGRRELF
TRBJ2-2 | TRBV7-2 | ASSLDGGSTGELF
TRBJ2-1 | TRBV7-9 | ASSLRQGYSYNEQF
TRBJ2-1 | TRBV5-4 | ASSSAGLSYNEQF
TRBJ1-1 | TRBV18 | ASSPVDSNLWAF
TRBJ1-2 | TRBV7-2 | ASSKDRTSNYGYT
TRBJ2-5 | TRBV2 | ASSALQGEGVQY
TRBJ1-6 | TRBV4-1 | ASSQSGTRNSPLH
TRBJ1-1 | TRBV6-5 | ASNSLRRAF
TRBJ2-1 | TRBV7-9 | ASSAMGLAGAYNEQF
TRBJ2-7 | TRBV5-6 | ASSRGLGGNSYEQY
TRBJ1-1 | TRBV5-1 | ASSLDGGSLEAF
TRBJ2-1 | TRBV7-2 | ASSWQGQGVTNEQF
TRBJ2-1 | TRBV12-5 | ASGLAGVNEQF
TRBJ1-1 | TRBV30 | AWSTQGDTEAF
TRBJ2-7 | TRBV6-5 | ASSFHKPPRAYEQY
TRBJ1-6 | TRBV9 | ASSSTGGVSPLH
TRBJ1-4 | TRBV7-6 | ASSDRSAATNEKLF
TRBJ2-3 | TRBV5-8 | ASSLEVLAELPDTQY
TRBJ2-5 | TRBV19 | ASRLSGVGETQY
TRBJ1-5 | TRBV3-1/TRBV3-2 | ASSQVGGDQPQH
TRBJ2-7 | TRBV5-8 | ASSLVGTTYEQY
TRBJ1-2 | TRBV2 | ASSEAANYGYT
TRBJ1-2 | TRBV9 | ASSFYQGGYT
TRBJ1-5 | TRBV2 | ASTEIGGGSHH
TRBJ1-5 | TRBV28 | ASSSPVGQNNQPQH
TRBJ2-1 | TRBV28 | ASSLRLGTSGIYEQF
TRBJ1-5 | TRBV6-2/TRBV6-3 | ASSPSPVFSSNQPQH
TRBJ1-2 | TRBV7-2 | ASSLDREYGYT
TRBJ1-5 | TRBV18 | ASSPGQGNQPQH
TRBJ1-4 | TRBV9 | ASSDQTGGGEKLF
TRBJ1-2 | TRBV5-1 | ASRLQGLGYGYT
TRBJ2-7 | TRBV18 | ASAPFAAGHDYEQY
TRBJ1-2 | TRBV10-3 | AIRGTGVNYGYT
TRBJ1-5 | TRBV28 | ASSSGDREFQPQH
TRBJ1-1 | TRBV18 | ASSPPPGNTEAF
TRBJ2-5 | TRBV7-9 | ASSLNQGQETQY
TRBJ1-3 | TRBV29-1 | SVLSGNTIY
TRBJ1-6 | TRBV5-6 | ASSLGTARSPLH
TRBJ2-5 | TRBV9 | ASSVGREIYPQY
TRBJ2-3 | TRBV9 | ASSYSGRASTDTQY
TRBJ2-7 | TRBV7-3 | ASSLGRSYEQY
TRBJ2-1 | TRBV15 | ATRTASGYNEQF
TRBJ2-7 | TRBV6-5 | ASSTSGGSTYEQY
TRBJ2-7 | TRBV7-2 | ASSLEASGAYEQY
TRBJ2-6 | TRBV4-1 | ASSRGQAYSGANVLT
TRBJ2-3 | TRBV7-3 | ASSLRGGGTDTQY
TRBJ2-1 | TRBV5-4 | ASSPSGRVINEQF
TRBJ1-1 | TRBV19 | ASSADSDTEAF
TRBJ2-5 | TRBV19 | ASSAGTGYQETQY
TRBJ2-1 | TRBV4-3 | ASSQVRGLAPGYNEQF
TRBJ2-5 | TRBV9 | ASSAAQGAGETQY
TRBJ2-5 | TRBV3-1/TRBV3-2 | ASSQFSGTQETQY
TRBJ2-3 | TRBV12-5 | ASGLGAPGGTQY
TRBJ1-1 | TRBV6-5 | ASSLVGAKAF
TRBJ1-2 | TRBV4-1 | ASSQRSTSPYGYT
TRBJ2-5 | TRBV6-2/TRBV6-3 | ASSSRLAGTQETQY
TRBJ2-5 | TRBV4-2 | ASSQGSGQGAGETQY
TRBJ1-1 | TRBV6-2/TRBV6-3 | ASSTLGQGSTEAF